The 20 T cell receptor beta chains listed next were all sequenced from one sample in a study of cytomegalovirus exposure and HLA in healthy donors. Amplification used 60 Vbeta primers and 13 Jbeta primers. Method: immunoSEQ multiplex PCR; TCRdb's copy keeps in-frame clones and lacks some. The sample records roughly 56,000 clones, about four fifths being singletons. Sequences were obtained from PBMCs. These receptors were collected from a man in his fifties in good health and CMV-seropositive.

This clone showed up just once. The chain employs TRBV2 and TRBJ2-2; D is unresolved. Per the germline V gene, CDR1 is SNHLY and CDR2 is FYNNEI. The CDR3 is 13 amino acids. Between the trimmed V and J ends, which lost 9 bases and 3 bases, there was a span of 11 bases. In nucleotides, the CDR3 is TGTGCCAGTTCGGCGGATTACACCGGGGAGCTGTTTTTT. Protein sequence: CASSADYTGELFF.

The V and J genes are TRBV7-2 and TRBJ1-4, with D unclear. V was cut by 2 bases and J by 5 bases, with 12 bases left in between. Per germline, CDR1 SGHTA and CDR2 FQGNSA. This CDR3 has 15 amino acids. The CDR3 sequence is CASSLRFQANEKLFF. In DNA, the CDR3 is TGTGCCAGCAGCTTAAGATTCCAGGCAAATGAAAAACTGTTTTTT.

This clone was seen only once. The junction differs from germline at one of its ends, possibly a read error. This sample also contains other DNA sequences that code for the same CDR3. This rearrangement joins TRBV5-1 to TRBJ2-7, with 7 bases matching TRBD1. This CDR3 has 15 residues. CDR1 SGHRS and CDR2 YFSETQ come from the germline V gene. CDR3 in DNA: TGCGCCAGCAGCTTGGGACAGGGAGTAGCCTACAAGCAGTACTTC. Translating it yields CASSLGQGVAYKQYF.

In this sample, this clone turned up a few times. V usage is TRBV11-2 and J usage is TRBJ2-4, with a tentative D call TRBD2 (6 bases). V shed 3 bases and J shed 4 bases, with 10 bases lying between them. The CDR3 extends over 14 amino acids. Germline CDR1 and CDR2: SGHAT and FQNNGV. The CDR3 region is CASSFRGRKNIQYF. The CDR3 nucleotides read TGTGCCAGCAGCTTTAGAGGGAGGAAAAACATTCAGTACTTC.

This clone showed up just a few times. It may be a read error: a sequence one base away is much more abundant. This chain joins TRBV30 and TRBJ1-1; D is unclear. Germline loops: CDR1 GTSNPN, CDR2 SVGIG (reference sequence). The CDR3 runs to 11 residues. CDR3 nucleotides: TGTGGCTGGAGTTCAAACACTGAAGCTTTCTTT. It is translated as CGWSSNTEAFF.

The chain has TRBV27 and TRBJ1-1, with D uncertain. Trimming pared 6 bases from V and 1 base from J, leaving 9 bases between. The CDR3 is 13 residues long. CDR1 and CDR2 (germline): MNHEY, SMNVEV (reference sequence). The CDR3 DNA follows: TGTGCCAGCAGCCTGAGAGAGAACACTGAAGCTTTCTTT. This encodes CASSLRENTEAFF.

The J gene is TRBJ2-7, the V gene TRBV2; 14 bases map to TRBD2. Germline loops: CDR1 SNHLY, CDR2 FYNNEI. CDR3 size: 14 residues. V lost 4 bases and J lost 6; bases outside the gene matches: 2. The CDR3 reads CASSGTSGGLEQYF. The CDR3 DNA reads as TGTGCCAGCAGTGGGACTAGCGGGGGGCTCGAGCAGTACTTC.

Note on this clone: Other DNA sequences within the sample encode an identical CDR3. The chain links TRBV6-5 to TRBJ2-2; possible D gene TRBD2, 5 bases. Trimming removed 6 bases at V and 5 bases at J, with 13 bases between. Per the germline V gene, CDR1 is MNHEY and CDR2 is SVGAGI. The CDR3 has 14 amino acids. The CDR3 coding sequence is TGTGCCAGCAGACCCCCGGGGATGACCGGGGAGCTGTTTTTT. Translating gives CASRPPGMTGELFF.

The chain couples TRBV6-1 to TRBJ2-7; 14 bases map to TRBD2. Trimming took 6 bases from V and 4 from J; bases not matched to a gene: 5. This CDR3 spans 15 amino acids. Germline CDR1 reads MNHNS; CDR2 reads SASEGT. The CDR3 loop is CASSRLAGGLYEQYF. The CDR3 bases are TGTGCCAGCAGCCGACTAGCGGGAGGGCTGTACGAGCAGTACTTC.

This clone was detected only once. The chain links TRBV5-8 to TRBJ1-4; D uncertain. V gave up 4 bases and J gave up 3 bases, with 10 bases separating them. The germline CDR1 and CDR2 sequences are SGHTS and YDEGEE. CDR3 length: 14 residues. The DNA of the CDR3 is TGTGCCAGCAGCGCCGCAGTTGCTAATGAAAAACTGTTTTTT. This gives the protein CASSAAVANEKLFF. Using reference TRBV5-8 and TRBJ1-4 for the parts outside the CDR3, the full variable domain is EAGVTQSPTHLIKTRGQQATLRCSPISGHTSVYWYQQALGLGLQFLLWYDEGEERNRGNFPPRFSGRQFPNYSSELNVNALELEDSALYLCASSAAVANEKLFFGSGTQLSVL.

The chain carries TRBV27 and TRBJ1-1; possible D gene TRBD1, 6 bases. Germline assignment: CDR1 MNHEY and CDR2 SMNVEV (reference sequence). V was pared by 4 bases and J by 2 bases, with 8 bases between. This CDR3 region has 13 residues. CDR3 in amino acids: CASSSQGNTEAFF. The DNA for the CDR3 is TGTGCCAGCAGTTCACAGGGTAACACTGAAGCTTTCTTT.

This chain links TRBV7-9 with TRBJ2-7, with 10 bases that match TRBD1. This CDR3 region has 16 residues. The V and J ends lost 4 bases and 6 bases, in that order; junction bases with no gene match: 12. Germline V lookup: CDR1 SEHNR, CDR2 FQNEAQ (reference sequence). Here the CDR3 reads CASSSLSGTGAREQYF. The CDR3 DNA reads TGTGCCAGCAGCTCTCTATCCGGGACAGGGGCACGCGAGCAGTACTTC.

CDR3 loop: CASRATGAPKETQYF. CDR3 nucleotides: TGTGCCAGCAGAGCCACAGGGGCCCCTAAGGAGACCCAGTACTTC. The V gene is TRBV2, the J gene TRBJ2-5; TRBD1 matches 7 bases. The CDR3 length is 15 residues. V shed 6 bases, J shed 5 bases, and the junction held 12 bases outside the gene matches. Germline V gene sequence: CDR1 SNHLY, CDR2 FYNNEI.

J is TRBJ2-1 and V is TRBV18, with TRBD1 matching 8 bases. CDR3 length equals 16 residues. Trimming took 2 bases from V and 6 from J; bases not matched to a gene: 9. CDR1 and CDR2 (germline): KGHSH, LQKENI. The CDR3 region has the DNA TGTGCCAGCTCACCAGACGCCCTAACAGGGGGCAATGAGCAGTTCTTC. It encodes CASSPDALTGGNEQFF. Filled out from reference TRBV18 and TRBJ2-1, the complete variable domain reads NAGVMQNPRHLVRRRGQEARLRCSPMKGHSHVYWYRQLPEEGLKFMVYLQKENIIDESGMPKERFSAEFPKEGPSILRIQQVVRGDSAAYFCASSPDALTGGNEQFFGPGTRLTVL.

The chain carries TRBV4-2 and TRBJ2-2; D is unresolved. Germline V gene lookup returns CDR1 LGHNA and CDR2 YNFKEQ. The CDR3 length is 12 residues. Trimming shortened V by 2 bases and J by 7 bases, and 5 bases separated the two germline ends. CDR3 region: CASSQTFGELFF. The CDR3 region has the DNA TGTGCCAGCAGCCAAACTTTCGGGGAGCTGTTTTTT.

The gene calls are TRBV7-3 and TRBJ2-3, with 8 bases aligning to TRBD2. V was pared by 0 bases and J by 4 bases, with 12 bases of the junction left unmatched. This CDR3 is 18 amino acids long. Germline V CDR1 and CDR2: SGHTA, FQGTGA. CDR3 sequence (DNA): TGTGCCAGCAGCTTAACGGCGGGCGGGGGGAGTGCTGCAGATACGCAGTATTTT. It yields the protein CASSLTAGGGSAADTQYF.

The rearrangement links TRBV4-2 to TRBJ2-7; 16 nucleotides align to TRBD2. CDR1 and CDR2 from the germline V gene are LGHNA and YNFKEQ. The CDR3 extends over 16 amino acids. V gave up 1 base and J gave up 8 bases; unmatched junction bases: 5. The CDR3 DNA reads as TGTGCCAGCAGCCAAGTATTGGGACTAGCGGGAGGGCAGCAGTACTTC. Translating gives CASSQVLGLAGGQQYF.

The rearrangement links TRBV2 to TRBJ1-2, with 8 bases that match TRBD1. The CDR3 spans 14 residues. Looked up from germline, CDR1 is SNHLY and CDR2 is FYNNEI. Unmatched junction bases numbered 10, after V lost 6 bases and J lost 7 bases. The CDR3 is CASRSNRGSFGYTF. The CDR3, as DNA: TGTGCCAGCAGGTCCAACAGGGGGTCGTTTGGCTACACCTTC.

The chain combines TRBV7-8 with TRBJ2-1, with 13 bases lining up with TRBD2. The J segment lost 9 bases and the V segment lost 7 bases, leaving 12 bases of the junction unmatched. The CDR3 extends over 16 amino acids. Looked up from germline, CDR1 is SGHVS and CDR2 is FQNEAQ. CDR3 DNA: TGTGCCAGCACAATGACCGGGACTAGCGGGAAGGGTGAGCAGTTCTTC. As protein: CASTMTGTSGKGEQFF.

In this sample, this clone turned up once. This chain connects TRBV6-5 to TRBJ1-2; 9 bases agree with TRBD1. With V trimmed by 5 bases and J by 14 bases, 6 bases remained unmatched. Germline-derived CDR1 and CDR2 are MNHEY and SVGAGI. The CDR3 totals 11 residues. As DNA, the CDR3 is TGTGCCAGCAGTAAACAGGGGGCCGGGACCTTC. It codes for CASSKQGAGTF.